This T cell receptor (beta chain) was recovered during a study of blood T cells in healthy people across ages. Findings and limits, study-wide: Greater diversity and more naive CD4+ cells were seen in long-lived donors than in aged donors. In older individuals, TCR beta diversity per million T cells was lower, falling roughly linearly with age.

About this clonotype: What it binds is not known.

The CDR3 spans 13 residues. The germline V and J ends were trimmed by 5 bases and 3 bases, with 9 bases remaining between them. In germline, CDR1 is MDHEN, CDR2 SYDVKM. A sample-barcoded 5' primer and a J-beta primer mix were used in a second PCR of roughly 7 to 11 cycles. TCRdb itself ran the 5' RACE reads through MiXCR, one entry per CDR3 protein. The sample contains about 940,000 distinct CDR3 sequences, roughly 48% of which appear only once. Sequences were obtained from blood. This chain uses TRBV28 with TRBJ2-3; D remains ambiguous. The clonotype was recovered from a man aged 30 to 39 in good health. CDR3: CASSPRKTDTQYF. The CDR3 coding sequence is TGTGCCAGCAGTCCTCGTAAGACAGATACGCAGTATTTT.